This T cell receptor (beta chain) originates from a study of T-cell reconstitution after alpha-beta-depleted transplantation in children (dated by TCRdb to the mid-2010s). For context, the study as a whole: T-cell immune reconstitution after TCRalphabeta/CD19-depleted allogeneic hematopoietic cell transplantation in children was quantitatively tracked in the study by means of TCR repertoire profiling. What the authors observed across the whole study: Over subsequent months, a decline in hyperexpanded clone frequencies was noted, and after one year, T-cell counts and TCRbeta diversity were mostly ascribed to newly produced T cells. About two months after transplant, the apparently early recovery of alphabetaT-cell counts reportedly depended on just several hundred clones that had expanded rapidly and came from non-depleted graft cells. In some patients, the high TCRbeta diversity seen at day 60 was put down to recipient T cells and intrathymic progenitors that had survived conditioning.

For CDR1 and CDR2, the germline V gene lists SQVTM and ANQGSEA. The V and J ends are trimmed by 3 bases and 1 base, leaving 12 bases between them. The CDR3 runs 14 residues from the cysteine to the phenylalanine. Of all the DNA, just the CDR3 is kept, 42 bases in frame from base 1. There are many counts of this clonotype. Its antigen is not yet known. Base qualities are missing; no much larger clone stands one base away. Library prep was done by PCR. Instrument used: Illumina HiSeq 2500. Molecular barcoding was employed in the preparation of TCR libraries, with unique molecular identifiers being used to normalize TCRbeta repertoire quantification. The public reads were reanalyzed by TCRdb: fastp trimming at Q25, MiXCR alignment, in-frame beta chains only. Rows matching on CDR3 protein sequence are summarized as one entry with the most common DNA and genes. Recorded for this sample are fewer than 750,000 distinct CDR3 sequences; 23% of them occurred a single time. 13% to 15% of the sample rests with the top ten.

According to the study, the label for this sample's treatment or condition signals: allogeneic hematopoietic cell transplantation with graft depleted of TCRalphabeta T cells and CD19 B cells. TCRalphabeta/CD19-depleted allogeneic hematopoietic cell grafts were given to the transplant recipients, all of whom were children. Recombination linked TRBV29-1 to TRBJ1-1; TRBD1 could be the D gene, as 5 bases match. The sequencing here drew on PBMCs, mostly from graft donor cells, taken 360 days after TCRalphabeta/CD19-depleted stem cell transplant. This receptor was identified in a boy under three years old who had a stem cell transplant for acute myeloid leukemia, so the T cells may come from the graft donor. DNA sequence: TGCAGCGTTGATAACCCAGGGCGGAACACTGAAGCTTTCTTT. Its amino acids are CSVDNPGRNTEAFF.